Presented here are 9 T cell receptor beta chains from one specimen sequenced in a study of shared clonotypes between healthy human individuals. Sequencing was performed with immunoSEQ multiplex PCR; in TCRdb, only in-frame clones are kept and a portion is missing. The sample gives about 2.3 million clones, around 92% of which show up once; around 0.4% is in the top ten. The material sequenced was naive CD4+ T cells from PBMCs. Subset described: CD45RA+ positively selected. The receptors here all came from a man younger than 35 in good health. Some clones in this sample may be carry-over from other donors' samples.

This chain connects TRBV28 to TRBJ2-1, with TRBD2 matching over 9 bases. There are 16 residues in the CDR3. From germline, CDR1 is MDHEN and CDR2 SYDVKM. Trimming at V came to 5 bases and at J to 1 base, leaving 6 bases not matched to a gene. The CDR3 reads CASSPISGRSYNEQFF. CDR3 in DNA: TGTGCCAGCAGTCCGATTAGCGGGAGATCCTACAATGAGCAGTTCTTC.

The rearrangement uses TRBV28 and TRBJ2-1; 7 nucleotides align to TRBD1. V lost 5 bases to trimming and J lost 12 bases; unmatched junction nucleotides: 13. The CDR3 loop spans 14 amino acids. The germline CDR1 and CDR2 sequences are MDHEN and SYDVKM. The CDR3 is CASSPQTGRLGQFF. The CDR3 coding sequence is TGTGCCAGCAGTCCTCAGACAGGGCGTTTGGGGCAGTTCTTC.

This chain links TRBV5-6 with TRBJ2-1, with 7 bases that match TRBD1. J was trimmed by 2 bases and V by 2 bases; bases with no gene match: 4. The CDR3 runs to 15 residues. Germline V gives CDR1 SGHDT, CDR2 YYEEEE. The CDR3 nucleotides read TGTGCCAGCAGCTTTGACAGGGTAGCCTACAATGAGCAGTTCTTC. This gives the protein CASSFDRVAYNEQFF.

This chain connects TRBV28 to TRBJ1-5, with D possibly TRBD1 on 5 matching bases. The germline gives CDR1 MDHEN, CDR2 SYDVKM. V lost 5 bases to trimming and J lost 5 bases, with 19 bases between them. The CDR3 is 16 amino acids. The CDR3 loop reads CASSLGPGRFDQPQHF. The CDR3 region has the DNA TGTGCCAGCAGTCTAGGGCCGGGGCGGTTTGATCAGCCCCAGCATTTT.

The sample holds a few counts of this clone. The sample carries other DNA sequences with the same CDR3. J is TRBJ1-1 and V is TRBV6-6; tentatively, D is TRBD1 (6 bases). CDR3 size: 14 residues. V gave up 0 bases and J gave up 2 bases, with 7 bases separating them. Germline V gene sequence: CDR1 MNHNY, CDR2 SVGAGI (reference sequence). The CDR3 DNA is TGTGCCAGCAGTTACTCGGGGGGCAACACTGAAGCTTTCTTT. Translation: CASSYSGGNTEAFF.

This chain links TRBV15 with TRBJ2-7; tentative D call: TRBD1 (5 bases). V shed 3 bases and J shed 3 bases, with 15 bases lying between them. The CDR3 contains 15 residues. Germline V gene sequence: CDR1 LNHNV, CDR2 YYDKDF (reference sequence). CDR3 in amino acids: CATSSGHLLGYEQYF. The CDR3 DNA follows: TGTGCCACCAGCAGCGGACATCTACTTGGCTACGAGCAGTACTTC.

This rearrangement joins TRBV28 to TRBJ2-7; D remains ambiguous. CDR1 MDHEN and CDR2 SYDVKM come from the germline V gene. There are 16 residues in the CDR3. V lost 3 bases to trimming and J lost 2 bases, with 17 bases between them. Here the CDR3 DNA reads TGTGCCAGCAGTTTCTCTTGGAACAAATTCACCTACGAGCAGTACTTC. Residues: CASSFSWNKFTYEQYF.

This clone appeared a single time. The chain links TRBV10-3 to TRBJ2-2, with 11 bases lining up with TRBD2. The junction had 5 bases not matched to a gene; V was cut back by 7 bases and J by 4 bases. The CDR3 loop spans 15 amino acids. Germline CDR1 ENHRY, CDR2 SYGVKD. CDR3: CAINGLAGGTGELFF. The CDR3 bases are TGTGCCATCAATGGTCTAGCGGGAGGCACCGGGGAGCTGTTTTTT.

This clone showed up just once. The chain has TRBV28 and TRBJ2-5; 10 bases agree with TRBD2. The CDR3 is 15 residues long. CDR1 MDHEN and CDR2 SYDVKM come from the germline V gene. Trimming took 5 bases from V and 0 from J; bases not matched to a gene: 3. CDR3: CASSNSGRYQETQYF. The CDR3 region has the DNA TGTGCCAGCAGTAATAGCGGGAGGTACCAAGAGACCCAGTACTTC.